The present entry profiles one T cell receptor beta chain with its context. This entry is derived from a study of blood T cell repertoires in COVID-19. Across the study: The United States, Italy and Spain supplied acute and convalescent COVID-19 samples. From T cells, B-cell-depleted T cells, or PBMCs came the material, which was cDNA or gDNA.

V was shortened by 0 bases and J by 2 bases, with 10 bases between the two germline ends. CDR1 SGDLS and CDR2 YYNGEE come from the germline V gene. This CDR3 has 15 residues. In the original workflow: Counts of nucleated cells, estimated from reference gene primer amplification, were obtained. Profiled with immunoSEQ multiplex PCR; TCRdb holds only in-frame clones, not every one. V and J calls plus clone size are reproduced from that table; the DNA served to infer D and trimming. The data hold about 110,000 clones, with 75% to 90% observed a single time. The source material was peripheral blood. This sequence joins TRBV9 and TRBJ2-3, with a possible D match to TRBD2 (5 bases). The TCR sequence derives from a woman aged 80 or over with acute or convalescent COVID-19. The CDR3 here is CASSVDLATTDTQYF. DNA of the CDR3: TGTGCCAGCAGCGTAGATCTAGCTACCACAGATACGCAGTATTTT.